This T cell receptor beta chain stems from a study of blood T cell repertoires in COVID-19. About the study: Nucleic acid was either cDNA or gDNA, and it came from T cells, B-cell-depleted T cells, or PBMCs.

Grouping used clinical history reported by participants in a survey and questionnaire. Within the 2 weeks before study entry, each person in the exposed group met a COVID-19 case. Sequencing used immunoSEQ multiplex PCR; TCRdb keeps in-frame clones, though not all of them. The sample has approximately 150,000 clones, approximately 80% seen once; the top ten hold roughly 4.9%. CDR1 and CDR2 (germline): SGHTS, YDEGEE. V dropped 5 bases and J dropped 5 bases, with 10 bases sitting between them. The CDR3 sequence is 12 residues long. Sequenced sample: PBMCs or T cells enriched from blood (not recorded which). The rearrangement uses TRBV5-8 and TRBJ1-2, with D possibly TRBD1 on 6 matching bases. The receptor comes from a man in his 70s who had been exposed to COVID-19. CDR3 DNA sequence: TGTGCCAGCAGAGCACAGGGTTATGGCTACACCTTC. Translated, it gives CASRAQGYGYTF.